Listed here is a single TCR beta chain. This clonotype is deemed large (0.1 to 1%). Its antigen target is currently unknown. One base away there is no much larger clone; base qualities are not given. This sample was included in a study of regulatory T cells after allogeneic stem cell transplantation (dated by TCRdb to the late 2010s). Regarding the complete study: Patients were stratified according to whether acute graft-versus-host disease had developed within 100 days after stem cell transplantation. CD4+CD25+CD127- regulatory T cells were obtained from patient PBMCs by means of fluorescence-activated cell sorting. Conventional CD4+ T cells defined as CD4+CD25+/-CD127+ were also sorted and TCR-sequenced for comparison in the study. The study compared the regulatory T-cell TCR repertoire after allogeneic stem cell transplantation between patients with and without acute graft-versus-host disease. The investigation overall reported the following: The small patient sample size meant the findings required validation in a larger cohort. No regulatory T-cell clones were shared by all patients, and sorted cell numbers did not correlate significantly with the inverse Simpson index. Conventional CD4+ T-cell repertoire diversity did not differ significantly between patients with and without graft-versus-host disease. A less diverse, more focused regulatory T-cell TCR repertoire was observed in patients without graft-versus-host disease than in patients with the disease. In non-GvHD patients, the top 10 regulatory T-cell clones took up a significantly larger share of the repertoire, which suggests that presumably allo-specific protective clones had expanded.

What the time point label conveys for this sample: 30 days after allogeneic hematopoietic stem cell transplantation. At 30 days after allogeneic hematopoietic stem cell transplantation, peripheral blood mononuclear cells were collected from the patients. These reads were obtained on an Illumina MiSeq. After the RNA was reverse transcribed with the SMARTer RACE cDNA Amplification kit, the TCR beta CDR3 region was amplified. RNA from sorted cells was extracted with the RNeasy Mini Kit. Illumina paired-end sequencing was applied to the TCR beta amplicons. Per the original workflow: MiXCR, VDJtools and the tcR R package were used for TCR repertoire analysis. Diversity was quantified with the inverse Simpson index, and clones were binned as rare, small, medium or expanded by repertoire proportion. TCRdb took the public reads, trimmed them with fastp at Q25, ran MiXCR for clone calling and kept in-frame beta chains. Rows matching on CDR3 protein sequence are summarized as one entry with the most common DNA and genes. Here the V and J calls rest on TCRdb's processing, not on the authors' analysis. The sample data list some 350 distinct CDR3 sequences, and 15% to 20% of these were observed just once. 20% to 25% of the sample lies in the top ten.

This TCR was sampled from a human patient who had an allogeneic stem cell transplant, so the T cells may come from the graft donor. The sample was sorted CD4+ T cells from blood (whether regulatory or conventional is not recorded), taken 30 days after allogeneic stem cell transplant.

The CDR3 has the sequence CASSFRGMETQYF. The DNA sequence is given as TGTGCCAGCAGCTTTCGAGGGATGGAGACCCAGTACTTC. The V and J genes are TRBV11-2 and TRBJ2-5; possibly the D gene is TRBD2, per 5 matching bases. V sheds 3 bases and J sheds 5 bases, leaving 10 bases between their ends. CDR1 and CDR2 are drawn from the germline V gene: SGHAT, FQNNGV. Taken from cysteine to phenylalanine, the CDR3 has 13 residues. Only the CDR3 part of the read is kept: 39 bases, read in frame from the first base.